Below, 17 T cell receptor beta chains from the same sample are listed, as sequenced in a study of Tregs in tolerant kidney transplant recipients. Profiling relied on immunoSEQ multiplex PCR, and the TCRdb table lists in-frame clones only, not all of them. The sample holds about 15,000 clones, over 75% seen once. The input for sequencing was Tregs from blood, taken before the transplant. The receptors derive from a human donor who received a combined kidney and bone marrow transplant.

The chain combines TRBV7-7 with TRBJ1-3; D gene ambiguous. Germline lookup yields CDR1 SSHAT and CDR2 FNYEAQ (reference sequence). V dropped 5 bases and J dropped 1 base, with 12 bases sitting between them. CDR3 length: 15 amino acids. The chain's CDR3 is CASSPTRGSGNTIYF. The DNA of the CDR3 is TGTGCCAGCAGCCCTACTCGAGGTTCTGGAAACACCATATATTTT.

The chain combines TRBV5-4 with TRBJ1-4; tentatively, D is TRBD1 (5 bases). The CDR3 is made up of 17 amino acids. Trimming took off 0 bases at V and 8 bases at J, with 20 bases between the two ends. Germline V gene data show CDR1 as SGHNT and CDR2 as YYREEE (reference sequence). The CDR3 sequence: CASSLAGRGEVNEKLFF. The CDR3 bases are TGTGCCAGCAGCTTGGCCGGACGAGGGGAGGTGAACGAAAAACTGTTTTTT.

This CDR3 is CASSLDWAGQEDGYTF. CDR3 sequence (DNA): TGTGCCAGCAGCTTAGATTGGGCTGGGCAGGAGGATGGCTACACCTTC. The rearrangement joins TRBV7-9 to TRBJ1-2; no clear D gene. The V end was cut by 1 base, the J end by 6 bases, with 18 bases between. This CDR3 spans 16 amino acids. Germline-derived CDR1 and CDR2 are SEHNR and FQNEAQ (reference sequence).

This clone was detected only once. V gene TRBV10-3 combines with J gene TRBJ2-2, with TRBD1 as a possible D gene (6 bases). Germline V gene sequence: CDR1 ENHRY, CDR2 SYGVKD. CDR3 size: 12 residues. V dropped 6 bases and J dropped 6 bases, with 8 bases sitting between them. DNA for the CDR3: TGTGCCATCAGGGCAGGGGCCGGGGAGCTGTTTTTT. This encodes CAIRAGAGELFF.

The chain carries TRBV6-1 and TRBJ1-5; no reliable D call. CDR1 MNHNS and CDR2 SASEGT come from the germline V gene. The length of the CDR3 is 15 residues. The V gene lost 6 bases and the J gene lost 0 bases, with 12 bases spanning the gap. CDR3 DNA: TGTGCCAGCAGCCACAGTGTCAATAGCAATCAGCCCCAGCATTTT. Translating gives CASSHSVNSNQPQHF.

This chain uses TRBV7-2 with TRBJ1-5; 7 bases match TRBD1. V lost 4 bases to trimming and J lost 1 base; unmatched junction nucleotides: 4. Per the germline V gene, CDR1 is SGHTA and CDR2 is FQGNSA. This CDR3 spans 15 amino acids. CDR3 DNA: TGTGCCAGCAGCTCTAGACAGGGAAGCAATCAGCCCCAGCATTTT. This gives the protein CASSSRQGSNQPQHF.

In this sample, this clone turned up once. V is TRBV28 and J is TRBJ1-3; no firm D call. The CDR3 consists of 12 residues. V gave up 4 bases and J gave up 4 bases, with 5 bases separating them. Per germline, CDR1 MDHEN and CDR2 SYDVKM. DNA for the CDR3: TGTGCCAGCAGTTCCCCAGGAAACACCATATATTTT. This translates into CASSSPGNTIYF.

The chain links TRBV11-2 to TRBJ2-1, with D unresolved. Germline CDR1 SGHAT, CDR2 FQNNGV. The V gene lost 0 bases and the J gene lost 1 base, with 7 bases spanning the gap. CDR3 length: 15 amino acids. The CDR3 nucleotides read TGTGCCAGCAGCTTAGATCAACAATCCTACAATGAGCAGTTCTTC. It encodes CASSLDQQSYNEQFF.

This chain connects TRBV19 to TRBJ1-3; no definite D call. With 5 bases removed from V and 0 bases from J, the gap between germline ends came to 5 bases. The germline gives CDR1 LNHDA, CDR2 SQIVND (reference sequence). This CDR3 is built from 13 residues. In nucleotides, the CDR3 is TGTGCCAGTAGTGTGTACTCTGGAAACACCATATATTTT. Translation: CASSVYSGNTIYF. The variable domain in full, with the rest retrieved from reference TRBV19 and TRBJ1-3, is DGGITQSPKYLFRKEGQNVTLSCEQNLNHDAMYWYRQDPGQGLRLIYYSQIVNDFQKGDIAEGYSVSREKKESFPLTVTSAQKNPTAFYLCASSVYSGNTIYFGEGSWLTVV.

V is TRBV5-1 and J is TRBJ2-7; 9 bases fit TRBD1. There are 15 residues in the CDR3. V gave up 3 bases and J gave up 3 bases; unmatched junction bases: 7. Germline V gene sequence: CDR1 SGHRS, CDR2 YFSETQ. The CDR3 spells CASSWGTGRIYEQYF. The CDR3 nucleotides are TGCGCCAGCAGCTGGGGGACAGGGAGGATCTACGAGCAGTACTTC.

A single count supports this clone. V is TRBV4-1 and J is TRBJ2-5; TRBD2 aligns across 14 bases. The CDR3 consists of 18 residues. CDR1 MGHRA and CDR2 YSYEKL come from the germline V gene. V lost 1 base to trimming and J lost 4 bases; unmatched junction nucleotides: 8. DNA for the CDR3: TGCGCCAGCAGCCAAGGACTAGCGGGAGGGCAGGGGGGAGAGACCCAGTACTTC. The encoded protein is CASSQGLAGGQGGETQYF.

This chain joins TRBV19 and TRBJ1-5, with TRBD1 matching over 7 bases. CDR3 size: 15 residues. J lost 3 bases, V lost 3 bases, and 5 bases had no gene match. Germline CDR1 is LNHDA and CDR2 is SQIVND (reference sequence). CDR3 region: CASSIRQGVNQPQHF. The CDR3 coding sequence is TGTGCCAGTAGTATCCGACAGGGCGTCAATCAGCCCCAGCATTTT.

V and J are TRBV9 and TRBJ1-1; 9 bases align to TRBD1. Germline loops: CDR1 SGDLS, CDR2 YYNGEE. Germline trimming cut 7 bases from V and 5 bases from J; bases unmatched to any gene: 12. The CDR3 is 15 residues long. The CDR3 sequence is CASGPGGTGRTEAFF. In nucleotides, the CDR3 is TGTGCCAGCGGCCCAGGGGGGACAGGGAGGACTGAAGCTTTCTTT. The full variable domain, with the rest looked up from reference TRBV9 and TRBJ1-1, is DSGVTQTPKHLITATGQRVTLRCSPRSGDLSVYWYQQSLDQGLQFLIQYYNGEERAKGNILERFSAQQFPDLHSELNLSSLELGDSALYFCASGPGGTGRTEAFFGQGTRLTVV.

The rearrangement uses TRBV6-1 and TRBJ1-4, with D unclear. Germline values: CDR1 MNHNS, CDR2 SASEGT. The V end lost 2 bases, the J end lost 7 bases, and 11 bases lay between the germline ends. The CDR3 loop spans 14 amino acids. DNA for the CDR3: TGTGCCAGCAGTGAACTCGTTGGCGGTGAAAAACTGTTTTTT. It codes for CASSELVGGEKLFF.

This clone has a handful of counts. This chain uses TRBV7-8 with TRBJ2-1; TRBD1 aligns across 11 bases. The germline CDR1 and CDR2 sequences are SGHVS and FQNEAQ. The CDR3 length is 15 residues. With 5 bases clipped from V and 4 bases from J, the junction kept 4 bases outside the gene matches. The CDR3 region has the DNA TGTGCCAGCAGCCCCCGGGACAGGGGGTACAATGAGCAGTTCTTC. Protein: CASSPRDRGYNEQFF.

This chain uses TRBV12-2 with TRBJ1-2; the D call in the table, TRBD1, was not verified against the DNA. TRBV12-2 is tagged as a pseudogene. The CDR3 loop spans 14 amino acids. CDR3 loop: CASRLGQGFYGYTF. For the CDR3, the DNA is TGTGCAAGTCGCTTAGGTCAGGGATTCTATGGCTACACCTTC.

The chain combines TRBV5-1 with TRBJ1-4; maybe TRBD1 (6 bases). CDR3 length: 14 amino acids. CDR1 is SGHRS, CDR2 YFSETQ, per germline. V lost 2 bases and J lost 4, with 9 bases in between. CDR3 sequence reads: CASSLGQINEKLFF. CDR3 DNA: TGCGCCAGCAGCTTAGGACAGATTAATGAAAAACTGTTTTTT. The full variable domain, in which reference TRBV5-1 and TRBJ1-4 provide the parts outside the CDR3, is KAGVTQTPRYLIKTRGQQVTLSCSPISGHRSVSWYQQTPGQGLQFLFEYFSETQRNKGNFPGRFSGRQFSNSRSEMNVSTLELGDSALYLCASSLGQINEKLFFGSGTQLSVL.